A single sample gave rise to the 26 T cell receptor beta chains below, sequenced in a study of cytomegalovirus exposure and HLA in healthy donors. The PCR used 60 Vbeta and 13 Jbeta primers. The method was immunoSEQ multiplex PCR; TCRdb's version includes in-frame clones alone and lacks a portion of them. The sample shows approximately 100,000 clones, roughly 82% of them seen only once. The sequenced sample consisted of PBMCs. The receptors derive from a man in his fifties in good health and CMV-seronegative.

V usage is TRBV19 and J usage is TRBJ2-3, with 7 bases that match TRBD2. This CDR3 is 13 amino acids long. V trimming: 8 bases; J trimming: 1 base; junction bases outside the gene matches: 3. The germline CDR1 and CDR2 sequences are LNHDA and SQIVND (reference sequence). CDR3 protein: CASRAGGTDTQYF. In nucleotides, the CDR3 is TGTGCCAGTCGGGCGGGGGGCACAGATACGCAGTATTTT. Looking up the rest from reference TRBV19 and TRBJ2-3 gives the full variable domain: DGGITQSPKYLFRKEGQNVTLSCEQNLNHDAMYWYRQDPGQGLRLIYYSQIVNDFQKGDIAEGYSVSREKKESFPLTVTSAQKNPTAFYLCASRAGGTDTQYFGPGTRLTVL.

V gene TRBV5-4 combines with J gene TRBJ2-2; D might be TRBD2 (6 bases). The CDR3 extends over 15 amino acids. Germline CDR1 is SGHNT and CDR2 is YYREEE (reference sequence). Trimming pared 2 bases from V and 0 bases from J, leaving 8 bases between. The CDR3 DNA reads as TGTGCCAGCAGCTTAGGGACTCCGAACACCGGGGAGCTGTTTTTT. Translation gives CASSLGTPNTGELFF.

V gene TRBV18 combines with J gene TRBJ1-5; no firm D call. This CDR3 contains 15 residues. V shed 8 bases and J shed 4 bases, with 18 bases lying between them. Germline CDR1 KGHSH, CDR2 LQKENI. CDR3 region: CASALTVASNQPQHF. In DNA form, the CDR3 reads TGTGCCAGCGCCCTGACCGTAGCCAGTAATCAGCCCCAGCATTTT.

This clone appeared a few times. DNA of the CDR3: TGTGCCAGCAGTTTTCGGGTAACAGGGGCCAACGTCCTGACTTTC. This sequence encodes CASSFRVTGANVLTF. V is TRBV28 and J is TRBJ2-6; no reliable D call. V lost 3 bases, J lost 4 bases, and 10 bases lay in between. Per germline, CDR1 MDHEN and CDR2 SYDVKM. CDR3 length: 15 amino acids. Variable domain in full (rest from reference TRBV28 and TRBJ2-6): DVKVTQSSRYLVKRTGEKVFLECVQDMDHENMFWYRQDPGLGLRLIYFSYDVKMKEKGDIPEGYSVSREKKERFSLILESASTNQTSMYLCASSFRVTGANVLTFGAGSRLTVL.

Written as DNA, the CDR3 is TGTGCCAGCAGCGGGGGCTCTGGCGGGAGGGCCGGGAATGAGCAGTTCTTC. Amino acids: CASSGGSGGRAGNEQFF. The rearrangement links TRBV9 to TRBJ2-1; 9 bases agree with TRBD2. Germline assignment: CDR1 SGDLS and CDR2 YYNGEE. The CDR3 has 17 residues. With 3 bases clipped from V and 7 bases from J, the junction kept 14 bases outside the gene matches.

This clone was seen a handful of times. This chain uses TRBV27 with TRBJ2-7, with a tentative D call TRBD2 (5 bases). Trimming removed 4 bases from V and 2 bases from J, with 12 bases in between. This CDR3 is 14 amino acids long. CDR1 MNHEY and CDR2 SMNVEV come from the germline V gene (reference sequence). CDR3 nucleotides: TGTGCCAGCAGTTCTCTCCAACTAGCCTACGAGCAGTACTTC. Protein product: CASSSLQLAYEQYF.

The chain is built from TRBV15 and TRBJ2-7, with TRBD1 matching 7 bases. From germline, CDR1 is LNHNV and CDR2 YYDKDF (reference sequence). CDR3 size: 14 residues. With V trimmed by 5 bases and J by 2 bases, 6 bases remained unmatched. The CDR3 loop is CATSLDRTTYEQYF. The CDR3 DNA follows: TGTGCCACCAGCCTGGACAGGACGACCTACGAGCAGTACTTC.

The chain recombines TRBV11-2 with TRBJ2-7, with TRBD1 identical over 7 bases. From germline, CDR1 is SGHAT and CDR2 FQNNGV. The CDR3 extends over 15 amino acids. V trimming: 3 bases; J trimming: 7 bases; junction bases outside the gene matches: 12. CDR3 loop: CASSFVFDRAGEQYF. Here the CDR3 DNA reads TGTGCCAGCAGCTTTGTTTTTGACAGGGCAGGGGAGCAGTACTTC.

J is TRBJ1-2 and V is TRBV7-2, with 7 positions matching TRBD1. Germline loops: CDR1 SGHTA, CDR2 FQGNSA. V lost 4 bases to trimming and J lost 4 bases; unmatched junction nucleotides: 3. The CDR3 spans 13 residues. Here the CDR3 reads CASSSGTAYGYTF. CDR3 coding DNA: TGTGCCAGCAGCTCAGGGACAGCCTATGGCTACACCTTC.

DNA for the CDR3: TGTGCCAGTCCCCAGGGGACAGGGCAGCCCCAGCATTTT. The encoded protein is CASPQGTGQPQHF. The chain is built from TRBV27 and TRBJ1-5; TRBD1 aligns across 9 bases. CDR3 size: 13 residues. V lost 9 bases, J lost 7 bases, and 7 bases stayed unmatched. In germline, CDR1 is MNHEY, CDR2 SMNVEV (reference sequence).

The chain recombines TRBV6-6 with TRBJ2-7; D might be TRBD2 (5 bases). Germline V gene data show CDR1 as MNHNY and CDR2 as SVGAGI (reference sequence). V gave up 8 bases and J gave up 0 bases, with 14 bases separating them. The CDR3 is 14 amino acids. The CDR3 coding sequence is TGTGCCAGCTTACCCTATGGGAGCTCCTACGAGCAGTACTTC. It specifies CASLPYGSSYEQYF.

In DNA, the CDR3 is TGTGCCAGCAGCGGGACAGGCTCGGGGGCCAACGTCCTGACTTTC. Encoded protein: CASSGTGSGANVLTF. The gene calls are TRBV6-4 and TRBJ2-6; 8 nucleotides line up with TRBD1. The junction had 5 bases not matched to a gene; V was cut back by 6 bases and J by 4 bases. The CDR3 spans 15 residues. The germline V gene encodes CDR1 MRHNA and CDR2 SNTAGT.

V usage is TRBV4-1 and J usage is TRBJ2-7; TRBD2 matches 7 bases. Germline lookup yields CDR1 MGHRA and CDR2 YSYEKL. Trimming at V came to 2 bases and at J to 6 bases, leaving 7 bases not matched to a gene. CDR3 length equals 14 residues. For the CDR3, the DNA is TGCGCCAGCAGCCAAATTAGCGGGTTTGCCGAGCAGTACTTC. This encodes CASSQISGFAEQYF.

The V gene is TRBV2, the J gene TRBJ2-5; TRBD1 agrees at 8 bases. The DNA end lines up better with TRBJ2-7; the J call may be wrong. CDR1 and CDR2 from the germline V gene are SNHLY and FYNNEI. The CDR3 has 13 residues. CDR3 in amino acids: CASGGTGVYEQYF. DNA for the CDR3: TGTGCCAGCGGGGGGACAGGAGTCTACGAGCAGTACTTC.

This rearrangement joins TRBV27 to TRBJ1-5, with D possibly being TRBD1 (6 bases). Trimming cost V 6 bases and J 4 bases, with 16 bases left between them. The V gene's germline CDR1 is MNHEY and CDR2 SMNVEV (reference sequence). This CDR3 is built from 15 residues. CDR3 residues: CASRRSRGGNQPQHF. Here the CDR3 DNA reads TGTGCCAGCAGACGTTCCAGGGGTGGAAATCAGCCCCAGCATTTT.

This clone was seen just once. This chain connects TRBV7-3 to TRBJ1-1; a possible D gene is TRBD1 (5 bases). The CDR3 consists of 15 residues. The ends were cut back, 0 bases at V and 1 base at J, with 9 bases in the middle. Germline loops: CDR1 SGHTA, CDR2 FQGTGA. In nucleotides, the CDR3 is TGTGCCAGCAGCTTAACGGCGGACACGAACACTGAAGCTTTCTTT. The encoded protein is CASSLTADTNTEAFF.

CDR3 sequence: CASSQKANSGNTIYF. In DNA, the CDR3 is TGTGCCAGCAGCCAGAAAGCTAACTCTGGAAACACCATATATTTT. The rearrangement uses TRBV4-2 and TRBJ1-3; D remains ambiguous. The V and J ends lost 3 bases and 0 bases respectively, with 9 bases between them. The CDR3 totals 15 residues. The germline CDR1 and CDR2 sequences are LGHNA and YNFKEQ.

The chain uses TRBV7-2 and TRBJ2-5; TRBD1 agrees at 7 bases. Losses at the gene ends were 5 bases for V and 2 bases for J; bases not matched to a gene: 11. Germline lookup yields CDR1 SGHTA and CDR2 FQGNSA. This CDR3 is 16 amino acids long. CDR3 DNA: TGTGCCAGCAGCGATGGGGGTAACAGGGGTCAAGAGACCCAGTACTTC. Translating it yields CASSDGGNRGQETQYF.

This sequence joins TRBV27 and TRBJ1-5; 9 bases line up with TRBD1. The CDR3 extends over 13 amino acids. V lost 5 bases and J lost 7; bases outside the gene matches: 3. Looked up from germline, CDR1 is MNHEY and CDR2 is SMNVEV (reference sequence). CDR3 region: CASSIDRGQPQHF. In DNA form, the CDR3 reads TGTGCCAGCAGTATAGACAGGGGGCAGCCCCAGCATTTT.

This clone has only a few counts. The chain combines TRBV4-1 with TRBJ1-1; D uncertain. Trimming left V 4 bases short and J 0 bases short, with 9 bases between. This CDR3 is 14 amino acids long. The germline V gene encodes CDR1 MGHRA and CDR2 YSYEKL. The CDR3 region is CASSPSGMNTEAFF. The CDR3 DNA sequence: TGCGCCAGCAGCCCTAGCGGGATGAACACTGAAGCTTTCTTT.

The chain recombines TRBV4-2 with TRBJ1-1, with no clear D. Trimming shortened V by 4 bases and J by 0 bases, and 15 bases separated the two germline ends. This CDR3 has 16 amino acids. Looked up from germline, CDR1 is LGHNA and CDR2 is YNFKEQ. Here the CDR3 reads CASSPRGTSMNTEAFF. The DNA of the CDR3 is TGTGCCAGCAGCCCACGAGGCACTTCAATGAACACTGAAGCTTTCTTT.

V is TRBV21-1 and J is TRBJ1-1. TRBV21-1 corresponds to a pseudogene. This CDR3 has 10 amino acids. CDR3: CATRGTEAFF. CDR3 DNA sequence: TGTGCCACCCGGGGCACTGAAGCTTTCTTT.

The CDR3 is CASTPSTASSYEQYF. DNA of the CDR3: TGCGCCAGCACTCCCTCGACAGCCTCCTCCTACGAGCAGTACTTC. V is TRBV5-1 and J is TRBJ2-7, with D possibly TRBD1 on 5 matching bases. V was shortened by 6 bases and J by 0 bases, with 16 bases between the two germline ends. The CDR3 has 15 amino acids. CDR1 and CDR2 from the germline V gene are SGHRS and YFSETQ.

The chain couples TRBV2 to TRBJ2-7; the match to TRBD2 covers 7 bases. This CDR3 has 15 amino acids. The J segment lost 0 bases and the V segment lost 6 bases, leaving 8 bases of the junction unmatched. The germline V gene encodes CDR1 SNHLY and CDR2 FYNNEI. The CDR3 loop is CASRASGRGSYEQYF. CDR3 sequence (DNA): TGTGCCAGCAGGGCTAGCGGCCGCGGCTCCTACGAGCAGTACTTC.

This CDR3 is CASSLDLPSGEQFF. The CDR3 DNA is TGTGCCAGCAGCTTAGATCTTCCCAGCGGTGAGCAGTTCTTC. The chain has TRBV7-7 and TRBJ2-1; D is possibly TRBD2 (5 bases). Germline V gene data show CDR1 as SSHAT and CDR2 as FNYEAQ (reference sequence). The CDR3 length is 14 residues. Trimming removed 1 base from V and 9 bases from J, with 13 bases in between.

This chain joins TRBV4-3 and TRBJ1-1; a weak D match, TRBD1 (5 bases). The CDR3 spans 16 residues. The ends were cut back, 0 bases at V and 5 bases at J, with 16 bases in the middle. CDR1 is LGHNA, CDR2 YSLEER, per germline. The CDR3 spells CASSQESSGWGTEAFF. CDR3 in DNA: TGCGCCAGCAGCCAAGAATCCTCAGGGTGGGGAACTGAAGCTTTCTTT.